This TCR beta chain was retrieved from a study of T cell repertoires in cytomegalovirus infection (dated by TCRdb to 2018 to 2020). In the study overall: Because public TCR beta signatures pointed to carriage of CMV infection together with the matching HLA type, the HLA type of each donor mattered for the analysis.

About this clonotype itself: It has no known antigen specificity. No quality values exist for individual bases; no much larger clone is one base distant.

This sample was sequenced with an Illumina HiSeq 1500. TCRdb redid the processing of the public reads, applying fastp at Q25 and MiXCR, and retained in-frame beta chains. Here each entry gathers all rows of one CDR3 protein and keeps the most common genes and DNA. The sample includes hundreds of thousands of distinct CDR3 sequences, with approximately 32% observed a single time. Jointly, the top ten make up about 13% of the sample. As encoded in the germline V gene (reference sequence), CDR1 is DFQATT while CDR2 is SNEGSKA. From cysteine to phenylalanine, the CDR3 is 13 amino acids long. The only DNA kept is the CDR3, 39 bases in frame from the first base. Trimming takes 2 bases off V and 2 bases off J; junction bases not matched to a gene: 2. What the research found in general, with its limitations: The ex vivo response was dominated by HLA-C-restricted CMV-specific TCR beta clonotypes, and the single most frequent clonotype in two of eight donors was supplied by these HLA-C-restricted clonotypes. In both this cohort and an independent roughly 330-donor cohort, the cumulative frequency of public TCR beta family members distinguished carriers of CMV infection plus the relevant HLA type.

The clonotype was recovered from a human donor in good health (CMV status not recorded). Some clones in this sample may be carry-over from other donors' samples. The sequenced material came from PBMCs. The chain is encoded by TRBV20-1 joined to TRBJ2-5; 7 nucleotides in the junction match TRBD2. The CDR3: CSARLLAQETQYF. The bases are TGCAGTGCTAGACTACTAGCGCAAGAGACCCAGTACTTC.